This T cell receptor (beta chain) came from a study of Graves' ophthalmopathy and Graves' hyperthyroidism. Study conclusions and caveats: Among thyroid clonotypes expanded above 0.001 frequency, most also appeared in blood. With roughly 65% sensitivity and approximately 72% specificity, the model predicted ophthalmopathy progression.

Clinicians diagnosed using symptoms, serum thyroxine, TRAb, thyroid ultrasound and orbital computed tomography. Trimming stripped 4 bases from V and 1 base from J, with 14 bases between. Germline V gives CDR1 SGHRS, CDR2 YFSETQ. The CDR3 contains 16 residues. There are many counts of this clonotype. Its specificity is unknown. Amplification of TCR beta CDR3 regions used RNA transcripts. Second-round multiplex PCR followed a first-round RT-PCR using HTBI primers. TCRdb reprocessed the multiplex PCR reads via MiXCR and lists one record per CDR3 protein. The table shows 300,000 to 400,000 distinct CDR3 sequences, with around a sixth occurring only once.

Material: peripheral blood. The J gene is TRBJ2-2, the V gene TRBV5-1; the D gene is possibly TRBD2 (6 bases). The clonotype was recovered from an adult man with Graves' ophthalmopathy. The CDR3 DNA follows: TGCGCCAGCAGCGGGACTGGCGGAGAGAACACCGGGGAGCTGTTTTTT. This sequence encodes CASSGTGGENTGELFF.